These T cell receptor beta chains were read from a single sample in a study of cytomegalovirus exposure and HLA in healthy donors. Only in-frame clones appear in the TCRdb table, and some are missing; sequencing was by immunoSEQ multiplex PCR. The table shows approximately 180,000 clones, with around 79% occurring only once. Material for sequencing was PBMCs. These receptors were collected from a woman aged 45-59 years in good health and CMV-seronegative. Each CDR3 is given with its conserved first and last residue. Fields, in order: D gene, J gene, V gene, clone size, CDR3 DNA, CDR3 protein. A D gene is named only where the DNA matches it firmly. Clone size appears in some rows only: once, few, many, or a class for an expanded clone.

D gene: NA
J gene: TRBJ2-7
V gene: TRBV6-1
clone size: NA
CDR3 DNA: TGTGCCAGCAGTCCCACAGGGAACGAGCAGTACTTC
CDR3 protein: CASSPTGNEQYF

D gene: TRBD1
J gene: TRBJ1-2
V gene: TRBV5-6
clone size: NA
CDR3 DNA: TGTGCCAGCAGCCCTGGGACAGGGCACTATGGCTACACCTTC
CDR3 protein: CASSPGTGHYGYTF

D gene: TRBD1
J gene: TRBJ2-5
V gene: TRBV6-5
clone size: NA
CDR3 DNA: TGTGCCAGCAGTCTAGGGACAGGGCCTCCCCAGTACTTC
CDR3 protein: CASSLGTGPPQYF

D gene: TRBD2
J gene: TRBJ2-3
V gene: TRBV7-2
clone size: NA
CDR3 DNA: TGTGCCAGCAGCCGAATACCGGGACTAGCTACAGATACGCAGTATTTT
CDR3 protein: CASSRIPGLATDTQYF

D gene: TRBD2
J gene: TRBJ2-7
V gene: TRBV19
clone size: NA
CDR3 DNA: TGTGCCAGTAGTATTGCTGGAACTAGCGGGGATTCCTACGAGCAGTACTTC
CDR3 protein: CASSIAGTSGDSYEQYF

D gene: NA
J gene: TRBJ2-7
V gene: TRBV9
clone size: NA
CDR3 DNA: TGTGCCAGCAGCGTAGGGCCGTCCTCCTACGAGCAGTACTTC
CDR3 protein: CASSVGPSSYEQYF

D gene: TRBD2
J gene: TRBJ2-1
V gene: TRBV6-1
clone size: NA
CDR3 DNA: TGTGCCAGTCGGACTAGCGGGAGGGCCAATGAGCAGTTCTTC
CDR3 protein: CASRTSGRANEQFF

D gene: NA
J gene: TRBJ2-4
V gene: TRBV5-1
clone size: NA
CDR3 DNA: TGCGCCAGCAGCCCAGTCAGGGGGGAGACGGACATTCAGTACTTC
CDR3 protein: CASSPVRGETDIQYF

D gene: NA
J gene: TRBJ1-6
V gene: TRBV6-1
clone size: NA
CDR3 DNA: TGTGCCAGCAGTGTTCAGGGAAGAAGCTCCTATAATTCACCCCTCCACTTT
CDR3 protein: CASSVQGRSSYNSPLHF

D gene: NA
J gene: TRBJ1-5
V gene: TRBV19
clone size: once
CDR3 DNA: TGTGCCAGTAGTATTGGTGGGGCCGGTGGTCAGCCCCAGCATTTT
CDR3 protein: CASSIGGAGGQPQHF

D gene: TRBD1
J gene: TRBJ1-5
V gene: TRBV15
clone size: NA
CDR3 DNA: TGTGCCACCAGCAGGAGCCCGGGACAGGGCAATCAGCCCCAGCATTTT
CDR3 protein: CATSRSPGQGNQPQHF

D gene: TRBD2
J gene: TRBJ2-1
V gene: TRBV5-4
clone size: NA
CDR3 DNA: TGTGCCAGCAGCCTGGGGGGGACTAGCGGGAGGAGTGAGCAGTTCTTC
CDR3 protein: CASSLGGTSGRSEQFF

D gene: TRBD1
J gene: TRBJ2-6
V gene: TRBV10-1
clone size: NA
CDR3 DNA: TGCGCCAGCAGAGCAGAGACAGGGGAAGACTCTGGGGCCAACGTCCTGACTTTC
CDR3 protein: CASRAETGEDSGANVLTF

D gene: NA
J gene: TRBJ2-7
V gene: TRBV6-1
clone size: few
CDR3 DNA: TGTGCCAGTGGCCTGGACAGCACCTACGAGCAGTACTTC
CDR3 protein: CASGLDSTYEQYF

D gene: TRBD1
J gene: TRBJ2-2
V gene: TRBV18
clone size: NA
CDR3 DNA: TGTGCCAGCTCACCACCGGAACAGGGGATGGCCGGGGAGCTGTTTTTT
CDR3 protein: CASSPPEQGMAGELFF

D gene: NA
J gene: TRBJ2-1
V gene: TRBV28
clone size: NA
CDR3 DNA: TGTGCCAGCCTGGTTCGGTCGAGCTCCTACAATGAGCAGTTCTTC
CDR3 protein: CASLVRSSSYNEQFF

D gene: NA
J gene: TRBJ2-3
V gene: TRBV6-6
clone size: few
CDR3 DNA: TGTGCCAGCAGAACTCTTAGCACAGATACGCAGTATTTT
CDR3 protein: CASRTLSTDTQYF

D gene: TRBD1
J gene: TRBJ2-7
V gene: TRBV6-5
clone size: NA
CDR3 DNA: TGTGCCAGCAGTGGACAGGTGAACTACGAGCAGTACTTC
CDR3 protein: CASSGQVNYEQYF

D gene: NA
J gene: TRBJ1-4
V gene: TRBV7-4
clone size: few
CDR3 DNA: TGTGCCAGCAGCTTAGCGCGGGGTAATGAAAAACTGTTTTTT
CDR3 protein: CASSLARGNEKLFF

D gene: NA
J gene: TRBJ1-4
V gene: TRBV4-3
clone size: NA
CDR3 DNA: TGCGCCAGCAGCCAAGAGTCCCAGTGGGGCGAAAAACTGTTTTTT
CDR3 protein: CASSQESQWGEKLFF

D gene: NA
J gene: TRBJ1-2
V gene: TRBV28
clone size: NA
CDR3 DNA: TGTGCCAGCCGGGGGGGACGGAAGTCCTATGGCTACACCTTC
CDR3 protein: CASRGGRKSYGYTF

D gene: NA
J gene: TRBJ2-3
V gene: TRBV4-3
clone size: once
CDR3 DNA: TGCGCCAGCAGCACTACCGGGGGCACAGATACGCAGTATTTT
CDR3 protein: CASSTTGGTDTQYF

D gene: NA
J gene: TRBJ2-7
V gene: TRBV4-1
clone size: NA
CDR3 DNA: TGCGCCAGCAGCCCTGTCCCGGGAGACCCCACCTACGAGCAGTACTTC
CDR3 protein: CASSPVPGDPTYEQYF

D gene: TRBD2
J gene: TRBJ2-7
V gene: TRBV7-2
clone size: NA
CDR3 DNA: TGTGCCAGCAGCTTAGCGTCCGGGACTACTACCTACGAGCAGTACTTC
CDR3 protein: CASSLASGTTTYEQYF

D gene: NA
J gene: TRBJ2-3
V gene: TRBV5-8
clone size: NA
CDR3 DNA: TGTGCCACCACAGCGGTCCTTACCCGACCAGATACGCAGTATTTT
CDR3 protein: CATTAVLTRPDTQYF

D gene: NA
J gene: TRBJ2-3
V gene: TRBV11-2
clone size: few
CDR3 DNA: TGTGCCAGCAGCTCTCTTGGACAGCCAGATACGCAGTATTTT
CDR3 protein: CASSSLGQPDTQYF

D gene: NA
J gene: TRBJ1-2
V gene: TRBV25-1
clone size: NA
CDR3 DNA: TGTGCCAGCAGTGACGGGAACTATGGCTACACCTTC
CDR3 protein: CASSDGNYGYTF

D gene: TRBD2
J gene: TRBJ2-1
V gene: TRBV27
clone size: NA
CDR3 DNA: TGTGCCAGCGTGCGGGGTAGCGGGGGATACAATGAGCAGTTCTTC
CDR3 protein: CASVRGSGGYNEQFF